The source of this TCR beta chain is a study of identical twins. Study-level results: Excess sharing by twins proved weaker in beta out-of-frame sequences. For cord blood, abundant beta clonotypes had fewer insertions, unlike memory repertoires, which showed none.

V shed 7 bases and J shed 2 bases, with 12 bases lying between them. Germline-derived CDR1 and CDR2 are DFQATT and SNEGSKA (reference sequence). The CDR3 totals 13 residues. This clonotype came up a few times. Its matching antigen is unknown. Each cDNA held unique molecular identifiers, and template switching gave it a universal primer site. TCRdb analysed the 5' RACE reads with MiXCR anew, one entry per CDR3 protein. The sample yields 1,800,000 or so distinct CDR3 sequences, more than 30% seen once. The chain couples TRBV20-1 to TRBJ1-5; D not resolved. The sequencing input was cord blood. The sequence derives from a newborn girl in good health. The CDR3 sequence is CSGRASGNQPQHF. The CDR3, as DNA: TGCAGTGGGAGGGCTTCGGGCAATCAGCCCCAGCATTTT.